Presented here are 14 T cell receptor beta chains from one specimen sequenced in a study of blood T cell repertoires in COVID-19 (dated by TCRdb to 2020 to 2021). Library generation was performed with the immunoSEQ multiplex PCR assay. TCRdb holds this immuneACCESS table with in-frame rearrangements only. Some clones are missing; in checked studies, unresolved V genes explain under half, and the rest has no known cause. The sample table holds about 260,000 clones, of which approximately 85% were seen once. Of the sample, 0.65% to 0.8% is held by the ten largest clones. The sequencing input was peripheral blood. These TCRs come from a human donor in a cohort sampled during active COVID-19.

This chain links TRBV6-5 with TRBJ1-1; TRBD1 might be the D (6 bases). The CDR3 totals 15 residues. The V end was cut by 8 bases, the J end by 3 bases, with 19 bases between. Per the germline V gene, CDR1 is MNHEY and CDR2 is SVGAGI. CDR3 residues: CASPRGAVLDTEAFF. DNA of the CDR3: TGTGCCAGCCCCCGGGGGGCGGTTTTGGACACTGAAGCTTTCTTT.

The chain carries TRBV4-3 and TRBJ2-7; 9 bases fit TRBD1. Germline CDR1 and CDR2: LGHNA and YSLEER. V shed 0 bases, J shed 4 bases, and the junction held 7 bases outside the gene matches. This CDR3 is built from 16 residues. Here the CDR3 DNA reads TGCGCCAGCAGCCAAGATGAAACAGGGGGCGGGTACGAGCAGTACTTC. Translation: CASSQDETGGGYEQYF.

V is TRBV7-6 and J is TRBJ2-7; D may be TRBD2 (7 bases). The germline gives CDR1 SGHVS, CDR2 FNYEAQ. This CDR3 has 16 residues. V lost 1 base and J 4 bases, leaving 17 bases between the germline ends. The CDR3 reads CASSLGVGGGGYEQYF. CDR3 DNA sequence: TGTGCCAGCAGCTTAGGCGTTGGAGGGGGGGGGTACGAGCAGTACTTC. Full variable domain (outside the CDR3, taken from reference TRBV7-6 and TRBJ2-7): GAGVSQSPRYKVTKRGQDVALRCDPISGHVSLYWYRQALGQGPEFLTYFNYEAQQDKSGLPNDRFSAERPEGSISTLTIQRTEQRDSAMYRCASSLGVGGGGYEQYFGPGTRLTVT.

V usage is TRBV13 and J usage is TRBJ2-7; maybe TRBD2 (6 bases). Germline CDR1 reads PRHDT; CDR2 reads FYEKMQ (reference sequence). The V end lost 4 bases, the J end lost 5 bases, and 9 bases lay between the germline ends. There are 12 residues in the CDR3. The CDR3 nucleotides read TGTGCCAGCAGCTGGGGAGGCAACGAGCAGTACTTC. Residues: CASSWGGNEQYF. The full variable domain, with the rest looked up from reference TRBV13 and TRBJ2-7, is AAGVIQSPRHLIKEKRETATLKCYPIPRHDTVYWYQQGPGQDPQFLISFYEKMQSDKGSIPDRFSAQQFSDYHSELNMSSLELGDSALYFCASSWGGNEQYFGPGTRLTVT.

The chain has TRBV5-1 and TRBJ1-1; the D gene is possibly TRBD1 (6 bases). Per the germline V gene, CDR1 is SGHRS and CDR2 is YFSETQ. V was cut by 1 base and J by 5 bases, with 21 bases left in between. The CDR3 length is 17 residues. CDR3 loop: CASSLRSLDSRTTEAFF. The CDR3 DNA reads as TGCGCCAGCAGCTTGAGGTCTTTGGACAGCCGGACAACTGAAGCTTTCTTT. Combining the CDR3 with reference TRBV5-1 and TRBJ1-1 gives the whole variable domain KAGVTQTPRYLIKTRGQQVTLSCSPISGHRSVSWYQQTPGQGLQFLFEYFSETQRNKGNFPGRFSGRQFSNSRSEMNVSTLELGDSALYLCASSLRSLDSRTTEAFFGQGTRLTVV.

The chain employs TRBV19 and TRBJ1-1; a possible D gene is TRBD1 (5 bases). This CDR3 comprises 12 residues. Per the germline V gene, CDR1 is LNHDA and CDR2 is SQIVND (reference sequence). Trimming stripped 7 bases from V and 8 bases from J, with 14 bases between. The CDR3 DNA sequence: TGTGCCAGTACGAACCAGGGCTTGGAAGCTTTCTTT. Amino acids: CASTNQGLEAFF. Together with reference TRBV19 and TRBJ1-1, the CDR3 gives the full variable domain: DGGITQSPKYLFRKEGQNVTLSCEQNLNHDAMYWYRQDPGQGLRLIYYSQIVNDFQKGDIAEGYSVSREKKESFPLTVTSAQKNPTAFYLCASTNQGLEAFFGQGTRLTVV.

The genes are TRBV29-1 and TRBJ1-2, with 10 bases matching TRBD1. V dropped 7 bases and J dropped 4; count of bases not matched to a gene: 9. Per germline, CDR1 SQVTM and CDR2 ANQGSEA. The CDR3 consists of 14 residues. CDR3 residues: CSARTGGIGYGYTF. The CDR3 bases are TGCAGCGCAAGGACAGGGGGAATTGGCTATGGCTACACCTTC.

The chain recombines TRBV2 with TRBJ2-7; TRBD2 matches at 9 bases. Trimming at V came to 8 bases and at J to 6 bases, leaving 11 bases not matched to a gene. The CDR3 loop spans 14 amino acids. Germline CDR1 is SNHLY and CDR2 is FYNNEI. CDR3 in DNA: TGTGCCAGCCCCCCCCCGGGACTAGCTCCCGAGCAGTACTTC. Translated: CASPPPGLAPEQYF.

The rearrangement joins TRBV7-2 to TRBJ2-1; 15 nucleotides match TRBD2. The CDR3 totals 16 residues. CDR1 SGHTA and CDR2 FQGNSA come from the germline V gene. Losses at the gene ends were 4 bases for V and 7 bases for J; bases not matched to a gene: 5. Here the CDR3 reads CASSWGLAGGKNEQFF. For the CDR3, the DNA is TGTGCCAGCAGCTGGGGACTAGCGGGGGGCAAAAATGAGCAGTTCTTC. The variable domain in full, with the rest retrieved from reference TRBV7-2 and TRBJ2-1, is GAGVSQSPSNKVTEKGKDVELRCDPISGHTALYWYRQSLGQGLEFLIYFQGNSAPDKSGLPSDRFSAERTGGSVSTLTIQRTQQEDSAVYLCASSWGLAGGKNEQFFGPGTRLTVL.

This clone appeared a single time. The chain has TRBV3-1 (or the pseudogene TRBV3-2) and TRBJ2-7; D ambiguous. The CDR3 length is 15 residues. CDR1 LGHDT and CDR2 YNNKEL come from the germline V gene (reference sequence). The V gene lost 2 bases and the J gene lost 2 bases, with 13 bases spanning the gap. The CDR3 DNA is TGTGCCAGCAGCCAATTCCCTAGTAGGCCCTACGAGCAGTACTTC. This encodes CASSQFPSRPYEQYF.

V and J are TRBV7-2 and TRBJ2-5; no reliable D call. Trimming cost V 1 base and J 5 bases, with 14 bases left between them. This CDR3 has 15 residues. The germline V gene encodes CDR1 SGHTA and CDR2 FQGNSA. DNA for the CDR3: TGTGCCAGCAGCTTAGACACATATCAGCGCGAGACCCAGTACTTC. Residues: CASSLDTYQRETQYF.

The DNA for the CDR3 is TGCGCCAGCAGCCAAGATCAGGGTGACTATGGCTACACCTTC. Protein: CASSQDQGDYGYTF. The chain couples TRBV4-3 to TRBJ1-2, with D tentatively TRBD1 (5 bases). The germline V gene has CDR1 LGHNA and CDR2 YSLEER. With 0 bases removed from V and 3 bases from J, the gap between germline ends came to 8 bases. The length of the CDR3 is 14 residues.

The chain is built from TRBV15 and TRBJ1-2; weak D call: TRBD1 (6 bases). Per the germline V gene, CDR1 is LNHNV and CDR2 is YYDKDF (reference sequence). The CDR3 has 15 amino acids. V was clipped by 5 bases and J by 2 bases, with 15 bases between them. The CDR3 is CATSPRGGANYGYTF. Here the CDR3 DNA reads TGTGCCACCAGCCCCCGGGGGGGGGCGAACTATGGCTACACCTTC.

The chain employs TRBV19 and TRBJ1-3; the D gene is possibly TRBD1 (6 bases). Trimming left V 4 bases short and J 4 bases short, with 8 bases between. This CDR3 comprises 13 residues. The germline gives CDR1 LNHDA, CDR2 SQIVND (reference sequence). In DNA, the CDR3 is TGTGCCAGTAGTACCGACAGGGGAAACACCATATATTTT. Protein product: CASSTDRGNTIYF.